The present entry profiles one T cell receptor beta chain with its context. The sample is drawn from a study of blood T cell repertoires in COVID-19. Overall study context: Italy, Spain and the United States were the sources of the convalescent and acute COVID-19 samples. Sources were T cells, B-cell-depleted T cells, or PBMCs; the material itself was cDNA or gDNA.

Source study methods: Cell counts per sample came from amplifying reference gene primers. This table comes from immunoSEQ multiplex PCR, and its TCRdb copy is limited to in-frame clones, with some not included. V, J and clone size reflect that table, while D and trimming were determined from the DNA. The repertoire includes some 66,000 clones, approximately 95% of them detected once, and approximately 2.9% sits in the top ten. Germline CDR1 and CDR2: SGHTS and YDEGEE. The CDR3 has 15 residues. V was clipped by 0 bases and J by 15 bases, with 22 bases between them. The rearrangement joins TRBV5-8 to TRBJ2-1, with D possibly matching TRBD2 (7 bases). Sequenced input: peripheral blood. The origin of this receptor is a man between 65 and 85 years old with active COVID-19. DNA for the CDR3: TGTGCCAGCAGCTTGGGGGCCCCAAGGGGGGGCCGGGGGTTCTTC. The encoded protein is CASSLGAPRGGRGFF. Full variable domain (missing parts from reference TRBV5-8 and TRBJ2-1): EAGVTQSPTHLIKTRGQQATLRCSPISGHTSVYWYQQALGLGLQFLLWYDEGEERNRGNFPPRFSGRQFPNYSSELNVNALELEDSALYLCASSLGAPRGGRGFFGPGTRLTVL.